These 24 T cell receptor beta chains came from one sample sequenced in a study of metastatic and nonmetastatic thyroid tumors. No treatment had been given to any patient before thyroid surgery. TCRdb re-called the PCR reads through MiXCR. The sample has about 28,000 clones, about 3.7% seen once. Material for sequencing was blood. The receptors here all came from a male donor with papillary thyroid cancer or a benign thyroid nodule (not recorded which). Some clones in this sample may be carry-over from other donors' samples.

The chain couples TRBV28 to TRBJ2-5; TRBD1 agrees at 9 bases. The CDR3 contains 16 residues. Germline loops: CDR1 MDHEN, CDR2 SYDVKM. V was pared by 3 bases and J by 3 bases, with 8 bases of the junction left unmatched. Here the CDR3 reads CASSLGGQGLKETQYF. The CDR3 coding sequence is TGTGCCAGCAGTTTGGGGGGACAGGGATTAAAAGAGACCCAGTACTTC.

This clone was counted only a few times. This chain uses TRBV27 with TRBJ2-7, with 8 bases identical to TRBD1. CDR1 and CDR2 (germline): MNHEY, SMNVEV (reference sequence). Trimming removed 4 bases from V and 0 bases from J; junction bases left unmatched: 11. There are 17 residues in the CDR3. The CDR3 loop is CASSSTHWDRSSYEQYF. DNA of the CDR3: TGTGCCAGCAGTTCAACCCATTGGGACAGGTCCTCCTACGAGCAGTACTTC.

This clone turned up a few times. The same CDR3 arises from other DNA sequences in this sample as well. V usage is TRBV6-1 and J usage is TRBJ1-1; no definite D call. The CDR3 sequence is 13 residues long. Germline V gives CDR1 MNHNS, CDR2 SASEGT. Trimming took 0 bases from V and 5 from J, leaving 7 bases between them. CDR3 DNA: TGTGCCAGCAGTGAAGCCGGGCGTACTGAAGCTTTCTTT. Translated: CASSEAGRTEAFF.

The chain recombines TRBV12-3 or TRBV12-4 with TRBJ2-1, with unresolved D. Trimming took 7 bases from V and 8 from J, leaving 18 bases between them. The CDR3 runs to 14 residues. The CDR3 is CASTNGLEPDEQFF. The CDR3 DNA sequence: TGTGCCAGCACCAACGGGCTGGAGCCCGATGAGCAGTTCTTC.

This clone came up a few times. The J gene is TRBJ2-5, the V gene TRBV6-1; the D gene is possibly TRBD1 (6 bases). The CDR3 loop spans 13 amino acids. Germline V gene sequence: CDR1 MNHNS, CDR2 SASEGT. The V end lost 1 base, the J end lost 4 bases, and 7 bases lay between the germline ends. As DNA, the CDR3 is TGTGCCAGCAGTGAAGTCAGGGGAGAGACCCAGTACTTC. Amino acids: CASSEVRGETQYF.

The J gene is TRBJ2-5, the V gene TRBV7-2; 7 nucleotides line up with TRBD1. The V gene's germline CDR1 is SGHTA and CDR2 FQGNSA. Trimming cost V 2 bases and J 5 bases; bases outside gene matches: 2. The CDR3 runs 13 residues. The DNA of the CDR3 is TGTGCCAGCAGCTTATTCAGGGGGGAGACCCAGTACTTC. Protein: CASSLFRGETQYF.

This clone was recorded a few times. V usage is TRBV10-3 and J usage is TRBJ2-2, with TRBD1 identical over 12 bases. With V trimmed by 7 bases and J by 6 bases, 9 bases remained unmatched. Per germline, CDR1 ENHRY and CDR2 SYGVKD. The CDR3 loop spans 16 amino acids. Here the CDR3 DNA reads TGTGCCATCAAGCTCTCGGGACAGGGGGCCCCCGGGGAGCTGTTTTTT. This gives the protein CAIKLSGQGAPGELFF.

This clone showed up just a few times. J is TRBJ2-5 and V is TRBV28, with TRBD1 matching 8 bases. Trimming took 7 bases from V and 4 from J; bases not matched to a gene: 11. The V gene's germline CDR1 is MDHEN and CDR2 SYDVKM. The CDR3 spans 15 residues. This chain's CDR3 is CASTTPRGQRETQYF. CDR3 nucleotides: TGTGCCAGCACTACCCCCAGGGGGCAGAGAGAGACCCAGTACTTC.

By sample share, this clone is medium-sized. J is TRBJ1-6 and V is TRBV19; D unresolved. Germline V gene sequence: CDR1 LNHDA, CDR2 SQIVND (reference sequence). The V end was cut by 6 bases, the J end by 3 bases, with 9 bases between. This CDR3 spans 14 amino acids. CDR3 sequence: CASSPTFYNSPLHF. The CDR3 DNA sequence: TGTGCCAGTAGCCCGACCTTCTATAATTCACCCCTCCACTTT.

The CDR3 region is CASSRLGNEKLFF. CDR3 coding DNA: TGTGCCAGCAGCCGACTAGGAAACGAAAAACTGTTTTTT. The genes are TRBV11-2 and TRBJ1-4, with D hard to call. CDR1 is SGHAT, CDR2 FQNNGV, per germline. CDR3 length: 13 residues. V dropped 5 bases and J dropped 8 bases, with 12 bases sitting between them.

In its sample, this clone was seen many times. The chain couples TRBV10-2 to TRBJ2-1; D is perhaps TRBD2 (6 bases). Germline assignment: CDR1 WSHSY and CDR2 SAAADI. V was cut by 4 bases and J by 0 bases, with 10 bases left in between. The CDR3 is made up of 15 amino acids. The CDR3 nucleotides read TGCGCCAGCAGTGGGGTCGGGAGCTCCTACAATGAGCAGTTCTTC. Its translation: CASSGVGSSYNEQFF.

This clone came up a few times. The chain carries TRBV10-2 and TRBJ2-3; D call uncertain. The germline V and J ends were trimmed by 8 bases and 0 bases, with 9 bases remaining between them. Germline loops: CDR1 WSHSY, CDR2 SAAADI. The CDR3 runs 13 residues. The chain's CDR3 is CASGRVSTDTQYF. The DNA of the CDR3 is TGCGCCAGCGGCCGGGTCAGCACAGATACGCAGTATTTT.

This chain uses TRBV6-1 with TRBJ2-2; unclear D gene. V was shortened by 2 bases and J by 5 bases, with 6 bases between the two germline ends. The CDR3 totals 13 residues. Germline CDR1 MNHNS, CDR2 SASEGT. The CDR3 loop reads CASSERRTGELFF. DNA for the CDR3: TGTGCCAGCAGTGAAAGGCGGACCGGGGAGCTGTTTTTT.

This clone is medium-sized by share. The rearrangement uses TRBV27 and TRBJ2-7, with D perhaps TRBD2 (5 bases). Germline V gene lookup returns CDR1 MNHEY and CDR2 SMNVEV (reference sequence). The V end was cut by 10 bases, the J end by 0 bases, with 13 bases between. This CDR3 has 13 amino acids. CDR3: CATHRAGSYEQYF. The CDR3 nucleotides read TGTGCCACCCACCGCGCGGGCTCCTACGAGCAGTACTTC.

The V gene is TRBV6-1, the J gene TRBJ2-1; 10 bases fit TRBD1. V lost 6 bases to trimming and J lost 3 bases; unmatched junction nucleotides: 5. The germline V gene has CDR1 MNHNS and CDR2 SASEGT. The CDR3 totals 15 residues. The CDR3 loop reads CASSFGQGDYNEQFF. The CDR3 region has the DNA TGTGCCAGCAGCTTCGGACAGGGGGACTACAATGAGCAGTTCTTC.

This chain links TRBV6-2 or TRBV6-3 with TRBJ2-3; D gene unclear. The germline V and J ends were trimmed by 7 bases and 2 bases, with 10 bases remaining between them. The CDR3 runs 13 residues. The germline V gene has CDR1 MNHEY and CDR2 SVGEGT. The CDR3 nucleotides read TGTGCCAGCAAGGCAGTTTTCACAGATACGCAGTATTTT. It yields the protein CASKAVFTDTQYF.

Only a few counts were recorded for this clone. This sequence joins TRBV9 and TRBJ1-6; D uncertain. Germline assignment: CDR1 SGDLS and CDR2 YYNGEE. This CDR3 has 13 residues. Trimming cost V 0 bases and J 9 bases, with 7 bases left between them. CDR3 nucleotides: TGTGCCAGCAGCGTAGCTGGGAGTTCACCCCTCCACTTT. It yields the protein CASSVAGSSPLHF.

This clone was counted at least ten times. The chain carries TRBV20-1 and TRBJ1-3; no clear D. Trimming took off 0 bases at V and 0 bases at J, with 6 bases between the two ends. Germline loops: CDR1 DFQATT, CDR2 SNEGSKA (reference sequence). The CDR3 sequence is 14 residues long. The CDR3 region is CSARDSPSGNTIYF. CDR3 nucleotide sequence: TGCAGTGCTAGAGACTCTCCCTCTGGAAACACCATATATTTT.

About this clone: Relative to the germline gene, one junction end is altered; a read error may explain this. The rearrangement joins TRBV28 to TRBJ2-6; possibly TRBD2 for D (6 bases). This CDR3 has 16 amino acids. The V gene's germline CDR1 is MDHEN and CDR2 SYDVKM. CDR3 residues: CASGWGEPSGANVLTF. CDR3 in DNA: TGTGCCAGCGGTTGGGGGGAACCCTCTGGTGCCAATGTCCTGACTTTC.

The rearrangement links TRBV7-2 to TRBJ2-1; D may be TRBD2 (5 bases). CDR3 length: 17 amino acids. V was clipped by 5 bases and J by 4 bases, with 21 bases between them. Germline assignment: CDR1 SGHTA and CDR2 FQGNSA. CDR3 amino acids: CASSAQRVEGTYNEQFF. CDR3 nucleotides: TGTGCCAGCAGCGCCCAGAGGGTTGAGGGAACTTACAATGAGCAGTTCTTC. The full variable domain, its missing parts supplied by reference TRBV7-2 and TRBJ2-1, is GAGVSQSPSNKVTEKGKDVELRCDPISGHTALYWYRQSLGQGLEFLIYFQGNSAPDKSGLPSDRFSAERTGGSVSTLTIQRTQQEDSAVYLCASSAQRVEGTYNEQFFGPGTRLTVL.

This clone showed up many times. This same CDR3 is encoded by further DNA sequences in the sample. The chain recombines TRBV19 with TRBJ1-5; D possibly corresponds to TRBD1 (5 bases). The CDR3 sequence is 14 residues long. Trimming took off 3 bases at V and 4 bases at J, with 10 bases between the two ends. Per the germline V gene, CDR1 is LNHDA and CDR2 is SQIVND (reference sequence). The CDR3 protein is CASSIRQGNQPQHF. The CDR3 DNA reads as TGTGCCAGTAGTATTCGCCAGGGAAATCAGCCCCAGCATTTT.

The rearrangement links TRBV7-9 to TRBJ1-2; no clear D gene. In germline, CDR1 is SEHNR, CDR2 FQNEAQ (reference sequence). This CDR3 is 13 amino acids long. The ends were cut back, 5 bases at V and 6 bases at J, with 13 bases in the middle. CDR3 DNA: TGTGCCAGCAGCCCCCACACTACGGATGGCTACACCTTC. The encoded protein is CASSPHTTDGYTF.

This clone was counted only a few times. This chain links TRBV29-1 with TRBJ1-5; D unresolved. The germline gives CDR1 SQVTM, CDR2 ANQGSEA. The CDR3 sequence is 13 residues long. V lost 6 bases and J 5 bases, leaving 14 bases between the germline ends. This CDR3 reads CSVVLVVDQPQHF. CDR3 coding DNA: TGCAGCGTCGTCCTAGTGGTCGATCAGCCCCAGCATTTT.

This clone was counted between two and nine times. The J gene is TRBJ2-3, the V gene TRBV6-2 or TRBV6-3; D may be TRBD1 (5 bases). CDR1 is MNHEY, CDR2 SVGEGT, per germline. With 6 bases removed from V and 3 bases from J, the gap between germline ends came to 19 bases. This CDR3 comprises 16 residues. CDR3 nucleotide sequence: TGTGCCAGCAGCGAACCGGGTCTAAGGGGTACAGATACGCAGTATTTT. Translated: CASSEPGLRGTDTQYF.